The table lists the clone carrying this TCR beta chain with a few counts. The study reverse transcribed the entire isolated RNA, so it sequenced expressed TCRB transcripts. Only in-frame clones appear in the TCRdb table, and some are missing; sequencing was by immunoSEQ multiplex PCR. Of 200,000 to 250,000 clones in the sample, over 12% were seen once. J was trimmed by 0 bases and V by 3 bases; bases with no gene match: 7. Germline loops: CDR1 LNHDA, CDR2 SQIVND (reference sequence). The CDR3 has 18 residues. These data come from a study of beta chain features in type 1 diabetes. Input material: naive CD4+ T cells from blood. The V call is TRBV19, the J call TRBJ2-3; 12 nucleotides line up with TRBD2. This TCR came from a woman aged 40 to 49 in good health. The CDR3: CASSMTSGGLGSTDTQYF. For the CDR3, the DNA is TGTGCCAGTAGTATGACTAGCGGGGGCCTTGGAAGCACAGATACGCAGTATTTT.